These 20 T cell receptor beta chains were sequenced from one sample in a study of neoadjuvant anti-PD-1 for oral cavity cancer. Documented time point: after neoadjuvant nivolumab, at surgical resection. Generated by immunoSEQ multiplex PCR, the TCRdb table keeps only in-frame clones and is missing some. Among 65,000 to 70,000 clones listed, roughly nine tenths were seen once. Sequencing was performed on PBMCs, taken after nivolumab (anti-PD-1) treatment. These TCRs come from a person aged 40-85 years with oral cavity squamous cell carcinoma.

The CDR3 sequence is CASSLEGSLSYEQYF. The CDR3 DNA reads TGTGCCAGCAGCTTAGAGGGCAGTCTCTCCTACGAGCAGTACTTC. This chain joins TRBV7-8 and TRBJ2-7; D is undetermined. The CDR3 totals 15 residues. From germline, CDR1 is SGHVS and CDR2 FQNEAQ. The V gene lost 1 base and the J gene lost 0 bases, with 10 bases spanning the gap. The whole variable domain, remainder taken from reference TRBV7-8 and TRBJ2-7, is GAGVSQSPRYKVAKRGQDVALRCDPISGHVSLFWYQQALGQGPEFLTYFQNEAQLDKSGLPSDRFFAERPEGSVSTLKIQRTQQEDSAVYLCASSLEGSLSYEQYFGPGTRLTVT.

In regard to this clone: Mismatch with germline at one junction end may stem from a read error. V gene TRBV7-2 combines with J gene TRBJ1-5, with 9 bases identical to TRBD1. CDR1 and CDR2 (germline): SGHTA, FQGNSA. The CDR3 runs to 15 residues. Here the CDR3 reads CASSPGQGSHQPQHF. DNA of the CDR3: TGTGCCAGCAGCCCGGGACAGGGTAGCCATCAGCCCCAGCATTTT.

In the case of this clone: Mismatch with germline at one junction end may stem from a read error. The V call is TRBV29-1, the J call TRBJ1-2, with D tentatively TRBD1 (6 bases). CDR1 and CDR2 (germline): SQVTM, ANQGSEA. The CDR3 length is 16 residues. The CDR3 DNA reads as TGCAGCGTCGAAGGGGGGGGCGGCCTACCACCCTATGGCTACACCTTC. Amino acid sequence: CSVEGGGGLPPYGYTF.

The V call is TRBV5-4, the J call TRBJ2-1; 9 positions agree with TRBD2. With 0 bases clipped from V and 8 bases from J, the junction kept 15 bases outside the gene matches. This CDR3 has 18 amino acids. CDR1 is SGHNT, CDR2 YYREEE, per germline (reference sequence). This chain's CDR3 is CASSLAAGWREGRDEQFF. DNA for the CDR3: TGTGCCAGCAGCTTGGCCGCAGGGTGGCGGGAGGGCCGCGATGAGCAGTTCTTC.

The chain carries TRBV5-1 and TRBJ2-6; no clear D gene. Trimming shortened V by 1 base and J by 2 bases, and 13 bases separated the two germline ends. The CDR3 contains 17 residues. Germline CDR1 and CDR2: SGHRS and YFSETQ. The CDR3 DNA follows: TGCGCCAGCAGCTTGTTTGAGATGGGGACTGGGGCCAACGTCCTGACTTTC. Amino acids: CASSLFEMGTGANVLTF.

The chain uses TRBV5-4 and TRBJ1-1; 7 bases are a match to TRBD1. With 4 bases clipped from V and 3 bases from J, the junction kept 6 bases outside the gene matches. This CDR3 comprises 14 residues. The germline CDR1 and CDR2 sequences are SGHNT and YYREEE (reference sequence). The CDR3: CASSPFDRDTEAFF. The CDR3 DNA is TGTGCCAGCAGCCCTTTTGACAGGGACACTGAAGCTTTCTTT.

This chain joins TRBV6-5 and TRBJ1-5, with D unresolved. CDR1 is MNHEY, CDR2 SVGAGI, per germline. V shed 4 bases and J shed 6 bases, with 10 bases lying between them. The CDR3 is made up of 13 amino acids. CDR3 DNA sequence: TGTGCCAGCAGTTTCGGAATAGGTCAGCCCCAGCATTTT. It yields the protein CASSFGIGQPQHF.

The rearrangement uses TRBV6-5 and TRBJ2-2; perhaps TRBD2 as D (6 bases). Trimming stripped 7 bases from V and 4 bases from J, with 16 bases between. Germline V gives CDR1 MNHEY, CDR2 SVGAGI. CDR3 length: 15 residues. CDR3 DNA sequence: TGTGCCAGCACCCGGGGGAGCTGGGCCACCGGGGAGCTGTTTTTT. It encodes CASTRGSWATGELFF.

The J gene is TRBJ1-1, the V gene TRBV11-3; D remains unclear. The CDR3 runs 13 residues. Between the trimmed V and J ends, which lost 2 bases and 6 bases, there was a span of 10 bases. Germline values: CDR1 SGHNT, CDR2 YENEEA. CDR3 sequence: CASSLRESSEAFF. CDR3 bases: TGTGCCAGCAGCTTAAGGGAATCATCTGAAGCTTTCTTT.

The rearrangement joins TRBV7-8 to TRBJ1-2; 7 bases match TRBD1. Losses at the gene ends were 5 bases for V and 3 bases for J; bases not matched to a gene: 3. The CDR3 contains 13 residues. Per the germline V gene, CDR1 is SGHVS and CDR2 is FQNEAQ. The CDR3 sequence: CASSTDRDYGYTF. In DNA form, the CDR3 reads TGTGCCAGCAGCACTGACAGGGACTATGGCTACACCTTC.

The chain is built from TRBV14 and TRBJ1-3; D gene ambiguous. Trimming removed 1 base at V and 9 bases at J, with 10 bases between. Per germline, CDR1 SGHDN and CDR2 FVKESK. The CDR3 is 13 amino acids. CDR3: CASSQALLGTIYF. The CDR3 DNA is TGTGCCAGCAGCCAAGCCCTACTGGGCACCATATATTTT.

The gene calls are TRBV27 and TRBJ2-1, with D possibly being TRBD2 (6 bases). With 5 bases removed from V and 8 bases from J, the gap between germline ends came to 16 bases. CDR1 and CDR2 from the germline V gene are MNHEY and SMNVEV (reference sequence). This CDR3 contains 14 residues. The DNA of the CDR3 is TGTGCCAGCAGTATCAGGACTACGTACGATGAGCAGTTCTTC. Translated, it gives CASSIRTTYDEQFF.

The chain combines TRBV27 with TRBJ2-3; 9 bases align to TRBD2. CDR1 is MNHEY and CDR2 is SMNVEV in the germline V gene (reference sequence). The CDR3 totals 18 residues. V gave up 7 bases and J gave up 1 base; unmatched junction bases: 15. For the CDR3, the DNA is TGTGCCAGCAACCGTGGGAGCGGGAGGAACGTGCGCACAGATACGCAGTATTTT. Translation: CASNRGSGRNVRTDTQYF.

This rearrangement joins TRBV5-4 to TRBJ2-7; 8 bases are a match to TRBD2. CDR3 length: 16 residues. Germline V gene sequence: CDR1 SGHNT, CDR2 YYREEE (reference sequence). Trimming removed 0 bases from V and 3 bases from J; junction bases left unmatched: 8. CDR3: CASSLDRGGMGYEQYF. The CDR3 DNA reads TGTGCCAGCAGCTTGGATCGGGGGGGAATGGGCTACGAGCAGTACTTC.

This sequence joins TRBV5-1 and TRBJ1-3; 9 nucleotides align to TRBD1. Germline V gives CDR1 SGHRS, CDR2 YFSETQ. This CDR3 region has 15 residues. J lost 4 bases, V lost 0 bases, and 2 bases had no gene match. This chain's CDR3 is CASSLAGTGGNTIYF. The DNA of the CDR3 is TGCGCCAGCAGCTTGGCCGGGACAGGGGGAAACACCATATATTTT.

The chain joins TRBV28 to TRBJ2-5; perhaps D is TRBD1 or TRBD2 (5 bases each). V shed 4 bases and J shed 6 bases, with 15 bases lying between them. The CDR3 loop spans 14 amino acids. Germline V gives CDR1 MDHEN, CDR2 SYDVKM. The CDR3, as DNA: TGTGCCAGCAGTTGGGGACGGTTGGGAAAGACCCAGTACTTC. Amino acids: CASSWGRLGKTQYF.

The gene calls are TRBV2 and TRBJ1-4; tentative D call: TRBD1 (5 bases). Per the germline V gene, CDR1 is SNHLY and CDR2 is FYNNEI. V was pared by 7 bases and J by 8 bases, with 14 bases between. The CDR3 consists of 13 residues. The CDR3 nucleotides read TGTGCCAGCAATCGGGGGTTGGGGGAAAAACTGTTTTTT. Amino acid sequence: CASNRGLGEKLFF.

This clone has just one count. This sequence joins TRBV6-5 and TRBJ1-3; D remains ambiguous. Germline CDR1 is MNHEY and CDR2 is SVGAGI. The V end lost 2 bases, the J end lost 4 bases, and 6 bases lay between the germline ends. The CDR3 is made up of 13 amino acids. The CDR3 nucleotides are TGTGCCAGCAGTTACCGGAGGGGAAACACCATATATTTT. Amino acids: CASSYRRGNTIYF.

This chain's CDR3 is CASSQPRQGARTEAFF. The DNA for the CDR3 is TGCGCCAGCAGCCAACCCCGACAGGGGGCGCGCACTGAAGCTTTCTTT. V and J are TRBV4-1 and TRBJ1-1, with 10 bases matching TRBD1. Germline V gene lookup returns CDR1 MGHRA and CDR2 YSYEKL. The CDR3 totals 16 residues. V was clipped by 2 bases and J by 4 bases; unmatched bases: 7.

This chain connects TRBV7-7 to TRBJ1-1, with D hard to call. The CDR3 contains 13 residues. Germline CDR1 is SSHAT and CDR2 is FNYEAQ (reference sequence). Trimming took 4 bases from V and 1 from J, leaving 7 bases between them. CDR3 amino acids: CASSSQENTEAFF. As DNA, the CDR3 is TGTGCCAGCAGCTCCCAGGAGAACACTGAAGCTTTCTTT.